This T cell receptor beta chain was retrieved from a study of T-cell memory formation after mild COVID-19. On the study more broadly: TCR clusters mostly belonged to single donors.

This clonotype appeared a few times. The target antigen is unknown. TCRdb used MiXCR to reprocess the 5' RACE reads, holding one entry per CDR3 protein. This sample has some 280,000 distinct CDR3 sequences, with roughly 16% found just once. CDR1 SNHLY and CDR2 FYNNEI come from the germline V gene. Deletions cut 6 bases from V and 6 bases from J, with 15 bases between. This CDR3 has 14 residues. Overall study results and limits: Some responding clones appeared in pre-infection memory, suggesting cross-reactive memory joined. Second-wave clones peaking on day 37 lacked confirmed SARS-CoV-2 specificity.

The sample was PBMCs or a T cell subset sorted from them (not recorded which). The V call is TRBV2, the J call TRBJ1-5; a possible D gene is TRBD1 (5 bases). The sequence was collected from a man younger than 30 who had mild COVID-19 (a few samples of this study predate the infection). Cell type and time point are not known. CDR3 loop: CASRADQGPQPQHF. The CDR3 bases are TGTGCCAGCAGGGCGGACCAGGGTCCTCAGCCCCAGCATTTT.